The rows below give T cell receptor beta chains drawn from one sample of a study of blood T cells in healthy people across ages. TCRdb redid the calling of the 5' RACE reads with MiXCR, one entry per CDR3 protein. The sample consists of around 1.7 million distinct CDR3 sequences, roughly 30% of them appearing once. Sequencing was performed on blood. These receptors originate from a woman in her 30s in good health. Each CDR3 is given with its conserved first and last residue. D genes are given only for firm matches. Clone size appears in some rows only: once, few, many, or a class for an expanded clone.

d_gene,abundance,v_gene,j_gene,CDR3aa,CDR3nt
.,few,TRBV20-1,TRBJ2-7,CSARDPRSRTGPYEQYF,TGCAGTGCTAGAGATCCCCGATCGAGGACGGGCCCCTACGAGCAGTACTTC
.,.,TRBV9,TRBJ2-4,CACSVDTGLKNIQYF,TGTGCCTGCAGCGTCGACACAGGGCTCAAAAACATTCAGTACTTC
.,many,TRBV4-1,TRBJ2-7,CASSHQETASYEQYF,TGCGCCAGCAGCCACCAGGAGACGGCATCCTACGAGCAGTACTTC
TRBD2,few,TRBV27,TRBJ2-3,CASSLKRGGDTQYF,TGTGCCAGCAGTTTAAAGCGGGGTGGAGATACGCAGTATTTT
.,many,TRBV6-5,TRBJ2-3,CASSPSPRSGADTQYF,TGTGCCAGCAGTCCGAGTCCCAGGAGTGGCGCAGATACGCAGTATTTT
TRBD1,many,TRBV4-1,TRBJ2-7,CASSQAPTGTYYEQYF,TGCGCCAGCAGCCAAGCCCCGACAGGGACCTACTACGAGCAGTACTTC
TRBD1,.,TRBV19,TRBJ2-1,CASSIFHLLTGDDEQFF,TGTGCCAGTAGTATCTTCCATCTTCTAACAGGGGACGATGAGCAGTTCTTC
.,many,TRBV9,TRBJ2-3,CASSERQGTDTQYF,TGTGCCAGCAGCGAAAGACAGGGCACAGATACGCAGTATTTT
.,.,TRBV5-8,TRBJ1-4,CASSSRATNEKLFF,TGTGCCAGCAGCTCGAGGGCAACTAATGAAAAACTGTTTTTT
.,.,TRBV20-1,TRBJ1-5,CSAGGGKKNQPQHF,TGCAGTGCTGGAGGGGGTAAGAAAAATCAGCCCCAGCATTTT
.,.,TRBV7-2,TRBJ2-7,CASSLGTGSCEQYF,TGTGCCAGCAGCTTAGGGACGGGGTCCTGCGAGCAGTACTTC
TRBD1,few,TRBV6-5,TRBJ2-7,CASIRAGQGKTYEQYF,TGTGCCAGCATTCGGGCCGGACAGGGGAAAACCTACGAGCAGTACTTC
.,many,TRBV9,TRBJ1-6,CASSSSTSRDSPLHF,TGTGCCAGCAGCTCTAGCACCTCCAGAGATTCACCCCTCCACTTT
.,few,TRBV5-5,TRBJ1-6,CASSQEPIGSPLHF,TGTGCCAGCAGCCAAGAACCGATCGGTTCACCCCTCCACTTT
.,few,TRBV30,TRBJ1-2,CAWGHQDSRSGGYTF,TGTGCCTGGGGGCACCAGGACAGCCGGTCCGGCGGCTACACCTTC
.,few,TRBV6-1,TRBJ1-1,CASSGRANTEAFF,TGTGCCAGCAGTGGGAGAGCGAACACTGAAGCTTTCTTT
TRBD2,.,TRBV12-3/TRBV12-4,TRBJ2-3,CAPPKGQKREEGDSQYF,TGTGCCCCCCCTAAAGGACAGAAGCGGGAGGAAGGAGATTCGCAGTATTTT
TRBD1,.,TRBV5-1,TRBJ2-5,CASGGTGNQETQYF,TGCGCCAGCGGCGGGACAGGGAACCAAGAGACCCAGTACTTC
.,few,TRBV6-5,TRBJ2-5,CASGLTPGETQYF,TGTGCCAGCGGATTGACTCCGGGCGAGACCCAGTACTTC
.,few,TRBV20-1,TRBJ2-5,CGARSQSGGTQYF,TGCGGTGCTAGATCCCAAAGTGGTGGGACCCAGTACTTC
.,few,TRBV11-2,TRBJ2-7,CASSLVYGGDSYEQYF,TGTGCCAGCAGCTTAGTGTATGGGGGGGACAGCTACGAGCAGTACTTC
.,.,TRBV11-2,TRBJ1-1,CASSLETVGAVEAFF,TGTGCCAGCAGCTTAGAGACAGTGGGGGCCGTCGAAGCTTTCTTT
TRBD1,few,TRBV11-2,TRBJ1-3,CASSQGQAGTGNTIYF,TGTGCCAGCAGCCAGGGACAGGCGGGGACTGGAAACACCATATATTTT
.,.,TRBV27,TRBJ1-2,CASSLSSENGYTF,TGTGCCAGCAGTTTGTCGTCGGAAAATGGCTACACCTTC
.,.,TRBV10-3,TRBJ2-2,CAISAGAGTGELFF,TGTGCCATCAGTGCAGGGGCGGGGACCGGGGAGCTGTTTTTT
.,.,TRBV5-5,TRBJ1-5,CASSPDPLASPQHF,TGTGCCAGCAGCCCAGACCCATTGGCTTCGCCCCAGCATTTT
.,.,TRBV5-1,TRBJ1-2,CASSFAPDRNYGYTF,TGCGCCAGCAGCTTCGCGCCCGACAGGAACTATGGCTACACCTTC
.,.,TRBV5-1,TRBJ2-1,CASSSTAGPAGNEQFF,TGCGCCAGCAGCTCAACAGCGGGCCCGGCAGGGAATGAGCAGTTCTTC
.,.,TRBV24-1,TRBJ1-4,CATSDPRSNEKLFF,TGTGCCACCAGTGACCCCCGGAGCAATGAAAAACTGTTTTTT
.,few,TRBV7-9,TRBJ1-5,CASSLAGAENQPQHF,TGTGCCAGCAGCTTAGCAGGGGCCGAAAATCAGCCCCAGCATTTT
.,.,TRBV4-3,TRBJ1-5,CASSQDGWGREPQHF,TGCGCCAGCAGCCAAGATGGTTGGGGAAGGGAGCCCCAGCATTTT
.,.,TRBV5-1,TRBJ2-3,CASSLTYRDTQYF,TGCGCCAGCAGCTTAACATATCGGGATACGCAGTATTTT
.,few,TRBV7-9,TRBJ1-4,CASSLTRGTNEKLFF,TGTGCCAGCAGCTTAACCCGGGGAACTAATGAAAAACTGTTTTTT
.,few,TRBV4-1,TRBJ1-5,CASSQDPDRPTYSNQPQHF,TGCGCCAGCAGCCAAGATCCGGACAGACCCACTTATAGCAATCAGCCCCAGCATTTT
TRBD1,few,TRBV7-2,TRBJ2-7,CASSLGTANVGCYEQYF,TGTGCCAGCAGCTTGGGGACAGCTAACGTAGGGTGCTACGAGCAGTACTTC
.,.,TRBV10-1,TRBJ2-1,CASSDPGQNNEQFF,TGCGCCAGCAGTGACCCCGGACAGAACAATGAGCAGTTCTTC
TRBD1,.,TRBV27,TRBJ1-2,CASSCGTGYGYTF,TGTGCCAGCAGTTGCGGGACAGGGTATGGCTACACCTTC
.,few,TRBV7-9,TRBJ2-3,CVSSLAALTDTQYF,TGTGTCAGCAGCTTAGCCGCCCTCACAGATACGCAGTATTTT
.,few,TRBV4-1,TRBJ2-7,CASGTQGPPLEQYF,TGCGCCAGCGGGACGCAGGGGCCCCCTTTAGAGCAGTACTTC
.,many,TRBV9,TRBJ1-2,CASSAWGGAYGYTF,TGTGCCAGCAGCGCCTGGGGAGGGGCCTATGGCTACACCTTC
TRBD2,.,TRBV20-1,TRBJ2-1,CSARDAILAANNEQFF,TGCAGTGCTAGAGACGCAATACTAGCGGCCAACAATGAGCAGTTCTTC
.,.,TRBV20-1,TRBJ1-5,CSASSRDSNQPQHF,TGCAGTGCTAGTTCCAGGGATAGCAATCAGCCCCAGCATTTT
.,many,TRBV20-1,TRBJ2-1,CSAGRLLPINEQFF,TGCAGTGCGGGTAGACTACTACCTATCAATGAGCAGTTCTTC
.,once,TRBV7-6,TRBJ1-5,CASGLGNSEPQHF,TGTGCCAGCGGCTTGGGAAATTCGGAGCCCCAGCATTTT
TRBD1,.,TRBV6-6,TRBJ1-6,CASSYSGTGNSPLHF,TGTGCCAGCAGTTACTCTGGGACAGGGAATTCACCCCTCCACTTT
.,.,TRBV10-3,TRBJ1-2,CAISESQGLWGYTF,TGTGCCATCAGTGAGTCGCAGGGACTCTGGGGCTACACCTTC
.,few,TRBV6-5,TRBJ2-3,CASGPRDTQYF,TGTGCCAGCGGACCGAGGGATACGCAGTATTTT
.,few,TRBV9,TRBJ2-6,CASSVGVTGANVLTF,TGTGCCAGCAGCGTAGGGGTCACTGGGGCCAACGTCCTGACTTTC